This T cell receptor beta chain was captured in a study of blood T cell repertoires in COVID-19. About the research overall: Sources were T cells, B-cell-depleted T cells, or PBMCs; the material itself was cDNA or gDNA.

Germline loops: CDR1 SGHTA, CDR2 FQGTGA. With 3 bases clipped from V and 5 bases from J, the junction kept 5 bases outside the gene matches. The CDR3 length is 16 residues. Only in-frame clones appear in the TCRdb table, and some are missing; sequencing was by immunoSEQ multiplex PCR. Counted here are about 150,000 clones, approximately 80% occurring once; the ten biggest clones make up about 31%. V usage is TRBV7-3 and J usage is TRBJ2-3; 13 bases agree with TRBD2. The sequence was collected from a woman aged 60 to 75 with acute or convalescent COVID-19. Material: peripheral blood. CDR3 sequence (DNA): TGTGCCAGCAGCTTGAGACTAGCGGGGGGTCTAGATACGCAGTATTTT. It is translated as CASSLRLAGGLDTQYF.